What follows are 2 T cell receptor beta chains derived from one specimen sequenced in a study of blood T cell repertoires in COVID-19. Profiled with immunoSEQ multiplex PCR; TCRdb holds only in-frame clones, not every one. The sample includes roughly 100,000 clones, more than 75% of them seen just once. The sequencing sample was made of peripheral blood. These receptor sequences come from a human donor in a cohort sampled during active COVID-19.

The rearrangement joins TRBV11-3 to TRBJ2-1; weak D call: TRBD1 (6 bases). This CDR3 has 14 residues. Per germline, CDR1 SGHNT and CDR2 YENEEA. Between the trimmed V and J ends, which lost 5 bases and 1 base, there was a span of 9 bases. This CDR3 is CASSRDTSYNEQFF. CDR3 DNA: TGTGCCAGCAGCCGGGACACATCCTACAATGAGCAGTTCTTC.

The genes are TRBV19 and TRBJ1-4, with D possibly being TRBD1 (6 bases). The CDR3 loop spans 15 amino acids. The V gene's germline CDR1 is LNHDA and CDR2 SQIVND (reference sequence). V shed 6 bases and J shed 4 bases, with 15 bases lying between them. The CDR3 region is CASRTPRTDNEKLFF. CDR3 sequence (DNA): TGTGCCAGTAGGACCCCACGGACAGATAATGAAAAACTGTTTTTT. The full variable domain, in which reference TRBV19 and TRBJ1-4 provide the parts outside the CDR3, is DGGITQSPKYLFRKEGQNVTLSCEQNLNHDAMYWYRQDPGQGLRLIYYSQIVNDFQKGDIAEGYSVSREKKESFPLTVTSAQKNPTAFYLCASRTPRTDNEKLFFGSGTQLSVL.